This T cell receptor beta chain was retrieved from a study of identical twins. CDR3 length equals 15 residues. Per germline, CDR1 DFQATT and CDR2 SNEGSKA (reference sequence). V lost 6 bases and J lost 0, with 18 bases in between. General study findings and limits: Twins' surplus sharing was weaker for beta out-of-frame sequences.

Template switching (which added a universal primer site) was used, and cDNA carried unique molecular identifiers. TCRdb recomputed calls from the 5' RACE reads with MiXCR, one row per CDR3 protein. Here the sample spans roughly 1,500,000 distinct CDR3 sequences, roughly a third being singletons. The sample holds a few counts of this clonotype. Its antigen is currently unknown. This clonotype was sampled from a newborn girl in good health. Sequenced input: cord blood. The chain carries TRBV20-1 and TRBJ2-7; D remains unclear. CDR3 DNA: TGCAGTGCCCCGTCACTCCGCATGAGCTCCTACGAGCAGTACTTC. This codes for CSAPSLRMSSYEQYF.